These 27 T cell receptor beta chains came from one sample sequenced in a study of T-cell memory formation after mild COVID-19. TCRdb independently ran MiXCR on the 5' RACE reads; one entry per CDR3 protein. Of some 310,000 distinct CDR3 sequences in the sample, more than 20% were seen once. What was sequenced was PBMCs or a T cell subset sorted from them (not recorded which). The receptors were sampled from a man younger than 35 who had mild COVID-19 (a few samples of this study predate the infection). Cell type and time point are not known.

The V call is TRBV2, the J call TRBJ2-3; tentatively, D is TRBD1 (5 bases). V lost 8 bases to trimming and J lost 2 bases, with 11 bases between them. The CDR3 covers 13 residues. Per the germline V gene, CDR1 is SNHLY and CDR2 is FYNNEI. The CDR3, as DNA: TGTGCCAGCGCTGGCAGGGCCACAGATACGCAGTATTTT. The encoded protein is CASAGRATDTQYF.

This clonotype was found a few times. The V gene is TRBV27, the J gene TRBJ1-2; D might be TRBD1 (5 bases). The CDR3 contains 16 residues. Germline V CDR1 and CDR2: MNHEY, SMNVEV (reference sequence). The V and J ends lost 3 bases and 4 bases respectively, with 18 bases between them. DNA of the CDR3: TGTGCCAGCAGTTTCTCCGACAGCCGCTTTTTCTATGGCTACACCTTC. Its translation: CASSFSDSRFFYGYTF.

This clonotype was counted once. This chain connects TRBV2 to TRBJ1-2; no reliable D call. The ends were cut back, 8 bases at V and 0 bases at J, with 13 bases in the middle. Per germline, CDR1 SNHLY and CDR2 FYNNEI. The CDR3 covers 14 residues. Here the CDR3 reads CASGPGETNYGYTF. The CDR3, as DNA: TGTGCCAGCGGTCCAGGCGAAACTAACTATGGCTACACCTTC.

This clonotype was counted only a few times. The V and J genes are TRBV6-6 and TRBJ1-1, with D tentatively TRBD1 (5 bases). Per germline, CDR1 MNHNY and CDR2 SVGAGI (reference sequence). The CDR3 is 14 residues long. The germline V and J ends were trimmed by 4 bases and 2 bases, with 11 bases remaining between them. CDR3 sequence (DNA): TGTGCCAGCAGTTTAGCAGGGATAAACACTGAAGCTTTCTTT. This sequence encodes CASSLAGINTEAFF.

This chain connects TRBV18 to TRBJ2-1; D remains unclear. In germline, CDR1 is KGHSH, CDR2 LQKENI. The CDR3 spans 16 residues. The V end lost 2 bases, the J end lost 0 bases, and 11 bases lay between the germline ends. This CDR3 reads CASSPGLENSYNEQFF. The CDR3 DNA is TGTGCCAGCTCACCAGGATTAGAAAACTCCTACAATGAGCAGTTCTTC.

A remark on this clonotype: Given a much more abundant clone one base away, this may be a read error. The chain is built from TRBV3-1 and TRBJ1-1, with D perhaps TRBD1 (5 bases). The CDR3 spans 13 residues. CDR1 is LGHDT and CDR2 is YNNKEL in the germline V gene (reference sequence). The ends were cut back, 9 bases at V and 4 bases at J, with 15 bases in the middle. CDR3 residues: CARRSGGGTEAFF. In DNA, the CDR3 is TGTGCCAGAAGATCGGGGGGTGGCACTGAAGCTTTCTTT.

This clonotype showed up just once. This chain joins TRBV7-8 and TRBJ1-1; no reliable D call. The germline V gene has CDR1 SGHVS and CDR2 FQNEAQ. This CDR3 contains 15 residues. The V end lost 2 bases, the J end lost 6 bases, and 16 bases lay between the germline ends. For the CDR3, the DNA is TGTGCCAGCAGCTTATTAGGCGCGGAGGCATCTGAAGCTTTCTTT. This encodes CASSLLGAEASEAFF.

The chain couples TRBV7-9 to TRBJ1-1, with 10 bases lining up with TRBD1. This CDR3 spans 15 amino acids. The germline CDR1 and CDR2 sequences are SEHNR and FQNEAQ (reference sequence). After removal of 5 bases from V and 2 bases from J, the junction contained 5 bases not matched to a gene. CDR3 region: CASSNDRGPNTEAFF. CDR3 sequence (DNA): TGTGCCAGCAGCAACGACAGGGGGCCAAACACTGAAGCTTTCTTT.

This clonotype was observed a few times. The V and J genes are TRBV18 and TRBJ2-2; D is unresolved. V dropped 5 bases and J dropped 2 bases, with 18 bases sitting between them. The germline V gene encodes CDR1 KGHSH and CDR2 LQKENI. The CDR3 is made up of 17 amino acids. This CDR3 is CASSTRKLDFNTGELFF. CDR3 bases: TGTGCCAGCTCAACTCGTAAACTGGATTTCAACACCGGGGAGCTGTTTTTT.

The V call is TRBV14, the J call TRBJ2-2; D call uncertain. The CDR3 consists of 13 residues. In germline, CDR1 is SGHDN, CDR2 FVKESK. Trimming stripped 2 bases from V and 4 bases from J, with 5 bases between. The DNA for the CDR3 is TGTGCCAGCAGCCAATTGCGCACCGGGGAGCTGTTTTTT. Its protein is CASSQLRTGELFF.

This clonotype has a handful of counts. The V call is TRBV10-3, the J call TRBJ2-7; D is ambiguous. This CDR3 spans 13 amino acids. V lost 2 bases to trimming and J lost 3 bases, with 8 bases between them. CDR1 ENHRY and CDR2 SYGVKD come from the germline V gene. For the CDR3, the DNA is TGTGCCATCAGTGAGGATCTCGGCTACGAGCAGTACTTC. Its protein product is CAISEDLGYEQYF.

This clonotype was seen more than once but under ten times. V usage is TRBV28 and J usage is TRBJ2-5, with D perhaps TRBD2 (7 bases). Germline V gives CDR1 MDHEN, CDR2 SYDVKM. The CDR3 is made up of 16 amino acids. The V end was cut by 0 bases, the J end by 5 bases, with 16 bases between. This CDR3 reads CASSLWAGAMLETQYF. CDR3 DNA sequence: TGTGCCAGCAGTTTATGGGCGGGGGCGATGTTGGAGACCCAGTACTTC.

This clonotype was detected a few times. The V call is TRBV7-2, the J call TRBJ2-1; no firm D call. The CDR3 runs to 13 residues. The germline CDR1 and CDR2 sequences are SGHTA and FQGNSA. Trimming pared 10 bases from V and 3 bases from J, leaving 13 bases between. The CDR3 nucleotides read TGTGCCACCCAGCGCGGCTACTACAATGAGCAGTTCTTC. This gives the protein CATQRGYYNEQFF.

This rearrangement joins TRBV27 to TRBJ1-4, with unresolved D. V lost 1 base, J lost 7 bases, and 10 bases lay in between. Germline V gene lookup returns CDR1 MNHEY and CDR2 SMNVEV (reference sequence). This CDR3 is 14 amino acids long. The CDR3 spells CASSLLAFGEKLFF. The CDR3 region has the DNA TGTGCCAGCAGTTTATTGGCTTTTGGTGAAAAACTGTTTTTT.

The rearrangement joins TRBV7-9 to TRBJ2-3, with D perhaps TRBD1 (5 bases). The germline V and J ends were trimmed by 4 bases and 2 bases, with 10 bases remaining between them. Germline V gene lookup returns CDR1 SEHNR and CDR2 FQNEAQ (reference sequence). This CDR3 has 14 residues. Written as DNA, the CDR3 is TGTGCCAGCAGCTACAGGACGCTCACAGATACGCAGTATTTT. Protein product: CASSYRTLTDTQYF. Supplemented by reference TRBV7-9 and TRBJ2-3, the full variable domain reads DTGVSQNPRHKITKRGQNVTFRCDPISEHNRLYWYRQTLGQGPEFLTYFQNEAQLEKSRLLSDRFSAERPKGSFSTLEIQRTEQGDSAMYLCASSYRTLTDTQYFGPGTRLTVL.

This rearrangement joins TRBV6-2 or TRBV6-3 to TRBJ1-1, with 7 bases aligning to TRBD1. Germline CDR1 reads MNHEY; CDR2 reads SVGEGT. The CDR3 has 13 amino acids. V lost 7 bases to trimming and J lost 12 bases; unmatched junction nucleotides: 14. CDR3 nucleotide sequence: TGTGCCAGCACCCCAGCTGCGACAGGGAGCACTTTCTTT. Translating it yields CASTPAATGSTFF.

V is TRBV5-1 and J is TRBJ2-7; perhaps TRBD2 as D (5 bases). Germline V lookup: CDR1 SGHRS, CDR2 YFSETQ. The CDR3 covers 13 residues. V was pared by 3 bases and J by 3 bases, with 10 bases between. CDR3 coding DNA: TGCGCCAGCAGCTGGGGAGTTAGCTACGAGCAGTACTTC. It encodes CASSWGVSYEQYF.

This sequence joins TRBV11-2 and TRBJ2-1; 8 nucleotides agree with TRBD1. In germline, CDR1 is SGHAT, CDR2 FQNNGV. Trimming at V came to 6 bases and at J to 4 bases, leaving 5 bases not matched to a gene. This CDR3 is built from 14 residues. The CDR3 sequence is CASRTGTGYNEQFF. The CDR3 coding sequence is TGTGCCAGCAGAACCGGGACAGGATACAATGAGCAGTTCTTC. Full variable domain (missing parts from reference TRBV11-2 and TRBJ2-1): EAGVAQSPRYKIIEKRQSVAFWCNPISGHATLYWYQQILGQGPKLLIQFQNNGVVDDSQLPKDRFSAERLKGVDSTLKIQPAKLEDSAVYLCASRTGTGYNEQFFGPGTRLTVL.

V is TRBV7-3 and J is TRBJ2-3; 8 bases line up with TRBD2. Germline V gene lookup returns CDR1 SGHTA and CDR2 FQGTGA. The CDR3 has 14 amino acids. V lost 5 bases to trimming and J lost 4 bases; unmatched junction nucleotides: 5. DNA for the CDR3: TGTGCCAGCAGCGCCGGGACTAGTCCAGATACGCAGTATTTT. Protein: CASSAGTSPDTQYF.

The chain employs TRBV5-1 and TRBJ2-5; the match to TRBD1 covers 9 bases. This CDR3 spans 15 amino acids. V trimming: 2 bases; J trimming: 4 bases; junction bases outside the gene matches: 6. The germline gives CDR1 SGHRS, CDR2 YFSETQ. In nucleotides, the CDR3 is TGCGCCAGCAGCTTTACAGGGGGCAGTGGAGAGACCCAGTACTTC. Protein sequence: CASSFTGGSGETQYF.

V is TRBV2 and J is TRBJ1-6; D is possibly TRBD1 (6 bases). This CDR3 is 14 amino acids long. The ends were cut back, 6 bases at V and 7 bases at J, with 13 bases in the middle. Germline assignment: CDR1 SNHLY and CDR2 FYNNEI. The CDR3 spells CASSEQGYNSPLHF. CDR3 sequence (DNA): TGTGCCAGCAGCGAACAGGGTTACAATTCACCCCTCCACTTT.

This clonotype has a handful of counts. The rearrangement links TRBV5-1 to TRBJ2-3; D might be TRBD2 (6 bases). Per the germline V gene, CDR1 is SGHRS and CDR2 is YFSETQ. Trimming removed 2 bases at V and 6 bases at J, with 16 bases between. CDR3 length equals 15 residues. CDR3 in amino acids: CASSFRDSGFDTQYF. The CDR3 nucleotides are TGCGCCAGCAGCTTCCGGGACTCCGGCTTTGATACGCAGTATTTT.

This clonotype was observed a few times. V usage is TRBV7-9 and J usage is TRBJ2-7; 8 bases agree with TRBD1. With V trimmed by 10 bases and J by 2 bases, 4 bases remained unmatched. In germline, CDR1 is SEHNR, CDR2 FQNEAQ (reference sequence). CDR3 size: 12 residues. CDR3 nucleotide sequence: TGTGCCACAGGACAGGGCACCTACGAGCAGTACTTC. The encoded protein is CATGQGTYEQYF.

The chain combines TRBV27 with TRBJ2-6; TRBD1 is a possible D gene (6 bases). The V gene lost 10 bases and the J gene lost 3 bases, with 25 bases spanning the gap. This CDR3 spans 18 amino acids. Germline V gene sequence: CDR1 MNHEY, CDR2 SMNVEV (reference sequence). CDR3: CATLSMAGAARGANVLTF. In DNA form, the CDR3 reads TGTGCCACACTCTCGATGGCAGGGGCCGCTCGTGGGGCCAACGTCCTGACTTTC.

There are a few counts of this clonotype. This chain links TRBV20-1 with TRBJ2-3, with 10 bases lining up with TRBD2. Losses at the gene ends were 5 bases for V and 3 bases for J; bases not matched to a gene: 11. CDR1 is DFQATT and CDR2 is SNEGSKA in the germline V gene (reference sequence). There are 16 residues in the CDR3. CDR3 residues: CSAGGRGLALTDTQYF. In DNA, the CDR3 is TGCAGTGCTGGCGGACGGGGACTAGCGTTGACAGATACGCAGTATTTT.

The CDR3 coding sequence is TGTGCCAGCAGTTACGCCTACCAGGGCGGGGAGCTGTTTTTT. This codes for CASSYAYQGGELFF. The chain has TRBV6-6 and TRBJ2-2, with D possibly TRBD1 on 5 matching bases. V lost 2 bases and J lost 7, with 11 bases in between. The CDR3 is 14 amino acids. Germline-derived CDR1 and CDR2 are MNHNY and SVGAGI (reference sequence).

A word on this clonotype: The conserved phenylalanine or tryptophan normally closing the CDR3 is absent here, so this likely arose from a read error. This sequence joins TRBV28 and TRBJ2-5; 12 bases fit TRBD1. With V trimmed by 5 bases and J by 5 bases, 9 bases remained unmatched. The CDR3 is made up of 16 amino acids. The germline gives CDR1 MDHEN, CDR2 SYDVKM. The CDR3 DNA follows: TGTGCCAGCAGTCTCACCGGGACAGGGGGCGGTGAGACCCAGTACCTC. Translated: CASSLTGTGGGETQYL.